The present T cell receptor (beta chain) was sequenced within a study of shared clonotypes between healthy human individuals. Every subset had its genomic DNA shared out evenly among several immunoSEQ plates. Assay used: immunoSEQ multiplex PCR; TCRdb lists only in-frame clones, some missing. Of around 500,000 clones listed, around 79% are singletons. Findings and caveats of the study: Limited genetic and exposure-history diversity came from having few donors.

The table lists this clone with a count of one. What it binds is not known. Germline V gene lookup returns CDR1 LNHNV and CDR2 YYDKDF (reference sequence). The CDR3 has 15 residues. V was clipped by 5 bases and J by 6 bases, with 19 bases between them. Donors were Caucasian adults residing in Nashville, Tennessee, USA. The TCR was taken from a middle-aged woman in good health. Some clones in this sample may be carry-over from other donors' samples. The sample was PBMCs. The chain has TRBV15 and TRBJ2-5, with D possibly matching TRBD2 (5 bases). The CDR3: CATSLERLPLKTQYF. The CDR3 nucleotides are TGTGCCACCAGCTTGGAGCGGCTTCCCCTCAAGACCCAGTACTTC. Complete variable domain (other parts from reference TRBV15 and TRBJ2-5): DAMVIQNPRYQVTQFGKPVTLSCSQTLNHNVMYWYQQKSSQAPKLLFHYYDKDFNNEADTPDNFQSRRPNTSFCFLDIRSPGLGDTAMYLCATSLERLPLKTQYFGPGTRLLVL.